What follows is one T cell receptor beta chain and its context. PCR amplification relied on 60 Vbeta primers (plus 13 Jbeta primers). Libraries were prepared by immunoSEQ multiplex PCR; TCRdb keeps only in-frame clonotypes and omits some of them. The sample consists of over 60,000 clones, just under 75% of them appearing once. This specimen comes from a study of cytomegalovirus exposure and HLA in healthy donors. Germline CDR1 is MNHNY and CDR2 is SVGAGI (reference sequence). The CDR3 is 16 amino acids. J was trimmed by 4 bases and V by 0 bases; bases with no gene match: 4. The sample taken for sequencing was PBMCs. The chain couples TRBV6-6 to TRBJ2-7, with 12 positions matching TRBD2. This sequence was found in a woman in her twenties or thirties in good health and CMV-seronegative. CDR3 bases: TGTGCCAGCAGTTACTCACTAGCGGGAGGTGGGTACGAGCAGTACTTC. It translates to CASSYSLAGGGYEQYF.